The 10 T cell receptor beta chains presented below share a single source sample, sequenced in a study of cytomegalovirus exposure and HLA in healthy donors. This PCR relied on a set of 60 Vbeta primers and 13 Jbeta primers. The assay was immunoSEQ multiplex PCR, and TCRdb's table has in-frame clones only and misses some. The table has about 210,000 clones, about four fifths seen once; the top ten hold approximately 6%. Sequenced material: PBMCs. The receptors shown here come from a man in his forties in good health and CMV-seropositive.

The genes are TRBV2 and TRBJ1-2; no definite D call. The CDR3 covers 12 residues. Trimming cost V 9 bases and J 12 bases, with 20 bases left between them. The germline gives CDR1 SNHLY, CDR2 FYNNEI. In DNA, the CDR3 is TGTGCCAGTAAAGTGGGAGGTGGCGGCCACACCTTC. Translated, it gives CASKVGGGGHTF. The variable domain in full, with the rest retrieved from reference TRBV2 and TRBJ1-2, is EPEVTQTPSHQVTQMGQEVILRCVPISNHLYFYWYRQILGQKVEFLVSFYNNEISEKSEIFDDQFSVERPDGSNFTLKIRSTKLEDSAMYFCASKVGGGGHTFGSGTRLTVV.

The rearrangement joins TRBV7-9 to TRBJ2-7, with D possibly matching TRBD1 (5 bases). CDR3 length: 13 residues. Germline-derived CDR1 and CDR2 are SEHNR and FQNEAQ (reference sequence). The V and J ends lost 1 base and 4 bases respectively, with 8 bases between them. This CDR3 is CASSLGQRYEQYF. The CDR3 coding sequence is TGTGCCAGCAGCTTAGGACAGAGGTACGAGCAGTACTTC.

The chain has TRBV2 and TRBJ2-1, with D possibly matching TRBD2 (5 bases). This CDR3 has 15 amino acids. Germline V gene data show CDR1 as SNHLY and CDR2 as FYNNEI. V was trimmed by 8 bases and J by 0 bases, leaving 14 bases between them. The CDR3 DNA follows: TGTGCCAGCCAAACTCGGGAACCCTCCTACAATGAGCAGTTCTTC. This sequence encodes CASQTREPSYNEQFF.

The chain carries TRBV7-2 and TRBJ1-2; no clear D gene. This CDR3 has 15 amino acids. Germline-derived CDR1 and CDR2 are SGHTA and FQGNSA. V lost 5 bases and J 6 bases, leaving 19 bases between the germline ends. The chain's CDR3 is CASSPRPPGRNGYTF. The CDR3 nucleotides read TGTGCCAGCAGCCCCCGCCCCCCGGGGAGGAATGGCTACACCTTC.

V and J are TRBV2 and TRBJ2-7; TRBD2 agrees at 10 bases. The germline V gene encodes CDR1 SNHLY and CDR2 FYNNEI. Trimming cost V 6 bases and J 5 bases; bases outside gene matches: 7. The CDR3 runs 14 residues. CDR3 loop: CASRTGTSVHEQYF. CDR3 nucleotide sequence: TGTGCCAGCAGGACCGGGACTAGCGTCCACGAGCAGTACTTC.

The rearrangement uses TRBV11-2 and TRBJ2-6; D remains ambiguous. Germline CDR1 reads SGHAT; CDR2 reads FQNNGV. V was pared by 6 bases and J by 3 bases, with 12 bases between. This CDR3 spans 15 amino acids. The CDR3, as DNA: TGTGCCAGCAGATCCGTCTCTTATGGGGCCAACGTCCTGACTTTC. It encodes CASRSVSYGANVLTF. The full variable domain, its missing parts supplied by reference TRBV11-2 and TRBJ2-6, is EAGVAQSPRYKIIEKRQSVAFWCNPISGHATLYWYQQILGQGPKLLIQFQNNGVVDDSQLPKDRFSAERLKGVDSTLKIQPAKLEDSAVYLCASRSVSYGANVLTFGAGSRLTVL.

This clone was seen just once. This chain links TRBV19 with TRBJ2-7, with 10 bases that match TRBD2. The CDR3 loop spans 15 amino acids. Per germline, CDR1 LNHDA and CDR2 SQIVND (reference sequence). V lost 5 bases to trimming and J lost 7 bases; unmatched junction nucleotides: 11. For the CDR3, the DNA is TGTGCCAGTAGTCCGATCCCGGGACTAGCGTATGAGCAGTACTTC. It codes for CASSPIPGLAYEQYF.

The chain couples TRBV5-1 to TRBJ2-5, with 7 bases fitting TRBD2. Per germline, CDR1 SGHRS and CDR2 YFSETQ. The CDR3 contains 14 residues. J was trimmed by 5 bases and V by 0 bases; bases with no gene match: 4. The CDR3 spells CASSLGGSGETQYF. The CDR3 bases are TGCGCCAGCAGCTTGGGCGGGAGCGGCGAGACCCAGTACTTC.

V gene TRBV2 combines with J gene TRBJ1-5, with D possibly being TRBD1 (6 bases). The CDR3 covers 17 residues. V gave up 6 bases and J gave up 3 bases, with 21 bases separating them. Germline CDR1 is SNHLY and CDR2 is FYNNEI. The CDR3: CASSPPGAVRSNQPQHF. CDR3 bases: TGTGCCAGCAGCCCCCCAGGGGCGGTTCGCTCCAATCAGCCCCAGCATTTT.

The chain couples TRBV21-1 to TRBJ2-7; the table's TRBD2 call for D was not verified on the DNA. TRBV21-1 is tagged as a pseudogene. CDR3 length: 14 residues. In DNA, the CDR3 is TGTGCCAGCAGCCTCCTAGCGGGAATCTACGAGCAGTACTTC. Translation gives CASSLLAGIYEQYF.